This T cell receptor beta chain was recovered during a study of CD8+ T cells in alopecia areata. At the level of the study: Tofacitinib was given for 6 to 18 months, then stopped for 6 months. Notes on the study in general: Scalp clonality and expanded CD8+ clones among the top 100 fell significantly with tofacitinib. Throughout tofacitinib, many expanded lesional clones continued to persist in scalp and blood. Higher clonality was seen in lesional scalp than in normal scalp, especially in alopecia totalis/universalis.

Extracted RNA was reverse transcribed into cDNA, the sequencing template. Assay used: immunoSEQ multiplex PCR; TCRdb lists only in-frame clones, some missing. The data hold fewer than 150,000 clones, with 58% observed a single time. Treatment noted: oral pan-JAK inhibitor, 5-10 mg twice daily. Points on this clone: Its specificity is not known.

Germline CDR1 and CDR2: SQVTM and ANQGSEA. The CDR3 has 12 residues. Unmatched junction bases numbered 1, after V lost 6 bases and J lost 1 base. The receptor's source is a human donor with alopecia areata. The rearrangement joins TRBV29-1 to TRBJ1-1, with TRBD1 matching over 8 bases. The material sequenced was CD8+ T cells sorted from blood, taken at week 4, from a patient treated with tofacitinib. This chain's CDR3 is CSVGQGNTEAFF. The CDR3 DNA sequence: TGCAGCGTAGGACAGGGGAACACTGAAGCTTTCTTT.